Listed below are T cell receptor beta chains from one sample, sequenced in a study of PD-1 blockade in mismatch repair-deficient tumors. Sequencing was performed with immunoSEQ multiplex PCR; in TCRdb, only in-frame clones are kept and a portion is missing. This table holds about 130,000 clones, about 88% found once. The specimen comprised peripheral blood, sampled approximately 73 weeks after starting pembrolizumab. Source of these receptors: an adult with mismatch repair-deficient cancer. CDR3s include the opening cysteine and the closing phenylalanine or tryptophan. A D gene is named only where the DNA matches it firmly. Rows may omit the clone size; those that give it use once, few, many or a size class.

clone size,D gene,V gene,J gene,CDR3 DNA,CDR3 protein
few,NA,TRBV28,TRBJ2-2,TGTGCCAGCAGTTTCGGGGTCGGGGAGCTGTTTTTT,CASSFGVGELFF
NA,NA,TRBV21-1,TRBJ2-7,TGTGCCAGCAGCAAGTCGGCGGGAGGGGGGAACGAGCAGTACTTC,CASSKSAGGGNEQYF
NA,TRBD1,TRBV27,TRBJ2-3,TGTGCCAGCAGTCTCAGGGGGCCCAGTTCTTTTGGGCAGTATTTT,CASSLRGPSSFGQYF
NA,TRBD2,TRBV7-3,TRBJ2-1,TGTGCCAGCAGCTTAAGCGGGAGGAGCATCAATGAGCAGTTCTTC,CASSLSGRSINEQFF
NA,NA,TRBV5-4,TRBJ2-5,TGTGCCAGCAGCTTGGGAGCTCCAGGGATAGGAGAGACCCAGTACTTC,CASSLGAPGIGETQYF
NA,NA,TRBV10-3,TRBJ2-7,TGTGCCATCAGTGAGAAGGGGGGAGGCCTGTTTCAGGCCTACGAGCAGTACTTC,CAISEKGGGLFQAYEQYF
NA,TRBD1,TRBV7-9,TRBJ2-3,TGTGCCAGCAGCTTCCGGGACAGGTACACAGATACGCAGTATTTT,CASSFRDRYTDTQYF
NA,TRBD2,TRBV28,TRBJ2-7,TGTGCCAGCAGCCTAAGGACTAGCGGGCCTCTGCCCTACGAGCAGTACTTC,CASSLRTSGPLPYEQYF
once,TRBD1,TRBV5-1,TRBJ2-7,TGCGCCAGCAGCCCCGGACAGGGCCGGGGCGAGCAGTACTTC,CASSPGQGRGEQYF
NA,NA,TRBV11-3,TRBJ2-5,TGTGCCAGCAGCTTAGATGAGGGCAGGCAAGAGACCCAGTACTTC,CASSLDEGRQETQYF
NA,NA,TRBV7-2,TRBJ1-1,TGTGCCAGCAGCCCCCCTCGAACTAGGGGCACTGAAGCTTTCTTT,CASSPPRTRGTEAFF
NA,NA,TRBV6-4,TRBJ2-2,TGTGCCAGCAGTCCCTCCCCTGACACCGGGGAGCTGTTTTTT,CASSPSPDTGELFF
NA,NA,TRBV7-9,TRBJ2-7,TGTGCCAGCAGCTTAGCTCAGGGAGGTGAGCAGTACTTC,CASSLAQGGEQYF
NA,NA,TRBV7-9,TRBJ2-3,TGTGCCAGCAGCCGAAATGGGCGCACAGATACGCAGTATTTT,CASSRNGRTDTQYF
NA,TRBD2,TRBV5-4,TRBJ2-1,TGTGCCAGCAGCGGAACGACTAGCGGGAGGCCGTTCGATGAGCAGTTCTTC,CASSGTTSGRPFDEQFF
NA,TRBD1,TRBV25-1,TRBJ1-4,TGTGCCAGCAGTGGACAGGGGGGGATGGAAAAACTGTTTTTT,CASSGQGGMEKLFF
NA,NA,TRBV10-3,TRBJ1-1,TGTGCCATCAGTGACACGTTGAACACTGAAGCTTTCTTT,CAISDTLNTEAFF
few,NA,TRBV4-2,TRBJ2-1,TGTGCCAGCAGCCCCGGGATGGCTGAACCCTACAATGAGCAGTTCTTC,CASSPGMAEPYNEQFF
NA,NA,TRBV5-1,TRBJ2-7,TGCGCCAGCAGCCACCATCTGGGACCCTCGAGGTCCTACGAGCAGTACTTC,CASSHHLGPSRSYEQYF
NA,NA,TRBV21-1,TRBJ2-7,TGTGCCAGCAGCAAAGGGGCGCTAGTCCCCGATCACGAGCAGTACTTC,CASSKGALVPDHEQYF
NA,TRBD1,TRBV2,TRBJ1-4,TGTGCCAGCAGCCCCTCGGACAGGGTGGGTGAAAAACTGTTTTTT,CASSPSDRVGEKLFF
NA,NA,TRBV5-4,TRBJ2-7,TGTGCCAGCAGCTTGAAGGGGGGTTCGGGTGAGCAGTACTTC,CASSLKGGSGEQYF
NA,NA,TRBV6-5,TRBJ2-5,TGTGCCAGCAGTTACTCGACGTCTGGGGCGACCCAGTACTTC,CASSYSTSGATQYF